This is a list of T cell receptor beta chains from one sample in a study of T-cell reconstitution after alpha-beta-depleted transplantation in children. MiXCR, applied by TCRdb to the PCR reads, yields one record per CDR3 protein. The sample consists of some 300,000 distinct CDR3 sequences, over 7.5% of them appearing once. The sequencing used peripheral blood, collected 360 days after TCRalphabeta/CD19-depleted stem cell transplant. Every receptor here comes from a female patient between 2 and 15 years old who had a stem cell transplant for Fanconi anemia, so the T cells may come from the graft donor. The CDR3 runs from the conserved cysteine through the conserved F or W. Fields, in order: V gene, D gene, J gene, clone size, CDR3 DNA, CDR3 protein. The D gene is left open where the match is weak. Expanded clones get a size class; other rows say once, few or many, or leave the size out.

>TRBV27|TRBD1|TRBJ2-7|NA
TGTGCCAGCAGTAAAATCCCAGGGGGCGAGCAGTACTTC
CASSKIPGGEQYF
>TRBV18|NA|TRBJ2-6|NA
TGTGCCAGCTCACCGGGGCTAGGTTACGGGGCCAACGTCCTGACTTTC
CASSPGLGYGANVLTF
>TRBV6-1|NA|TRBJ2-3|many
TGTGCCAGCCGGCGGGGGCGCACAGATACGCAGTATTTT
CASRRGRTDTQYF
>TRBV12-5|NA|TRBJ2-1|many
TGTGCTAGTGGTTTGGTCCTTGGTCCCAAAGCCTACAATGAGCAGTTCTTC
CASGLVLGPKAYNEQFF
>TRBV7-8|NA|TRBJ1-1|many
TGTGCCAGCAGCTTAGTAGGGGGAAACACTGAAGCTTTCTTT
CASSLVGGNTEAFF
>TRBV7-2|NA|TRBJ1-5|many
TGTGCCAGCAGTCCAGAGGGAGTATGGAGGACTCAGCCCCAGCATTTT
CASSPEGVWRTQPQHF
>TRBV10-3|TRBD2|TRBJ2-1|NA
TGTGCCATCAGCGGTCTTAGCGGGGGATCCTACAATGAGCAGTTCTTC
CAISGLSGGSYNEQFF
>TRBV19|NA|TRBJ2-7|NA
TGTGCCAGTAGTATAGGACCTGGATCGGGCTCCTACGAGCAGTACTTC
CASSIGPGSGSYEQYF
>TRBV7-2|NA|TRBJ2-7|many
TGTGCCAGCAGCTTATCGATCGCGTACGAGCAGTACTTC
CASSLSIAYEQYF
>TRBV5-1|NA|TRBJ1-2|many
TGTGCCAGCAGTCCGGGGACGGCCTATGGCTACACCTTC
CASSPGTAYGYTF
>TRBV29-1|TRBD1|TRBJ1-1|many
TGCAGCGTTGGGGACAGAACTTACACTGAAGCTTTCTTT
CSVGDRTYTEAFF
>TRBV4-3|TRBD2|TRBJ2-5|few
TGCGCCAGCAGCCAGGAGACTAGCGGGGGGGTGTCAGAGACCCAGTACTTC
CASSQETSGGVSETQYF
>TRBV12-3/TRBV12-4|TRBD1|TRBJ2-7|few
TGTGCCAGCAGTTACCAGACAGGGCCCTCCTCCTACGAGCAGTACTTC
CASSYQTGPSSYEQYF
>TRBV4-3|NA|TRBJ2-3|many
TGCGCCAGCAGCCAAGATGGGACAAGCACAGATACGCAGTATTTT
CASSQDGTSTDTQYF
>TRBV20-1|TRBD2|TRBJ2-7|NA
TGCAGTGCTAGGTCGGGGGGGGAAGCCTACGAGCAGTACTTC
CSARSGGEAYEQYF
>TRBV11-2|TRBD1|TRBJ2-7|many
TGTGCCAGCAGCGGACAGGGACTCTACGAGCAGTACTTC
CASSGQGLYEQYF
>TRBV7-2|TRBD1|TRBJ1-5|many
TGTGCCAGCAGCTTATCTAAGGGGGCGAGCAATCAGCCCCAGCATTTT
CASSLSKGASNQPQHF